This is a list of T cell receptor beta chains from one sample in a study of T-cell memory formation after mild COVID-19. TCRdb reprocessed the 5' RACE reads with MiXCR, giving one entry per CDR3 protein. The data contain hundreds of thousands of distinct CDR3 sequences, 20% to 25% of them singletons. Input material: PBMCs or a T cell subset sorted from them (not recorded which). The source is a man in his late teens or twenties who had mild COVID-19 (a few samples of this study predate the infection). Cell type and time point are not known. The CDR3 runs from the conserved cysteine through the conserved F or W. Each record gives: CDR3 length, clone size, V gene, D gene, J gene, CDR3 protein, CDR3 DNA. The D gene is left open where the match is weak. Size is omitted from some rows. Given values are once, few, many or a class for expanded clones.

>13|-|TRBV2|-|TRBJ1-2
CASSGAGRYGYTF
TGTGCCAGCAGCGGGGCAGGGCGCTATGGCTACACCTTC
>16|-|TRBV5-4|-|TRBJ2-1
CASSSLTTLPPHEQFF
TGTGCCAGCAGCTCCCTAACTACCCTACCGCCGCATGAGCAGTTCTTC
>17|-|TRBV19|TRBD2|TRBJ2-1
CASSIVPAGRSYNEQFF
TGTGCCAGTAGTATAGTCCCAGCGGGGCGCTCCTACAATGAGCAGTTCTTC
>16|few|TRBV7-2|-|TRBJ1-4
CASTRVVAATNEKLFF
TGTGCCAGCACACGAGTAGTAGCTGCAACTAATGAAAAACTGTTTTTT
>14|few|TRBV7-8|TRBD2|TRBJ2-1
CASSGGLAGREQFF
TGTGCCAGCAGCGGAGGACTAGCGGGGAGGGAGCAGTTCTTC
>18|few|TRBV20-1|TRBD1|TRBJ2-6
CSASVEGASGSGANVLTF
TGCAGTGCTAGTGTTGAGGGGGCAAGTGGGTCTGGGGCCAACGTCCTGACTTTC
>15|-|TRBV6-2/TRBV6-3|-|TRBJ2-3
CASKRRASGTDTQYF
TGTGCCAGCAAAAGGAGGGCTAGCGGCACAGATACGCAGTATTTT
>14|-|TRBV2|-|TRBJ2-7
CASSDTGTSYEQYF
TGTGCCAGCAGTGACACAGGGACCAGCTACGAGCAGTACTTC
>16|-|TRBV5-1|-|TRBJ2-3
CASSLETQPHTDTQYF
TGCGCCAGCAGCTTGGAGACCCAACCTCACACAGATACGCAGTATTTT
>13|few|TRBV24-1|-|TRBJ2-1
CATSDPNSNEQFF
TGTGCCACCAGTGACCCGAACAGCAATGAGCAGTTCTTC
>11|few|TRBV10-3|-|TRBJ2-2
CAISDTGELFF
TGTGCCATCAGTGACACCGGGGAGCTGTTTTTT